This is a list of T cell receptor beta chains from one sample in a study of Tregs in tolerant kidney transplant recipients. The table came from immunoSEQ multiplex PCR; TCRdb's copy has only in-frame clones and leaves some out. This table holds some 65,000 clones, roughly 84% found once. Input material: CD4+ T cells from blood. The receptors here all came from a human donor in good health. Both conserved end residues are part of each CDR3. D genes are given only for firm matches. Clone size is not always given. Where it is, it says once, few, many or a class for expanded clones.

d_gene: TRBD1
v_gene: TRBV7-9
j_gene: TRBJ2-1
abundance: NA
CDR3nt: TGTGCCAGCAGCTTAGCGCGTAGGACAGGGGAACCCAATGAGCAGTTCTTC
CDR3aa: CASSLARRTGEPNEQFF

d_gene: TRBD2
v_gene: TRBV5-4
j_gene: TRBJ2-1
abundance: NA
CDR3nt: TGTGCCAGCAGCTCCGGACTAGCGGGATACAATGAGCAGTTCTTC
CDR3aa: CASSSGLAGYNEQFF

d_gene: NA
v_gene: TRBV7-9
j_gene: TRBJ1-3
abundance: NA
CDR3nt: TGTGCCAGCAGCCCCCGACGGAGGATCTCTGGAAACACCATATATTTT
CDR3aa: CASSPRRRISGNTIYF

d_gene: NA
v_gene: TRBV5-1
j_gene: TRBJ2-7
abundance: NA
CDR3nt: TGCGCCAGCAGCTTGGCCATACAGGGATACGAGCAGTACTTC
CDR3aa: CASSLAIQGYEQYF

d_gene: TRBD2
v_gene: TRBV6-4
j_gene: TRBJ2-1
abundance: NA
CDR3nt: TGTGCCAGCAGACGGACTAGCGGGAGTGGTGATGAGCAGTTCTTC
CDR3aa: CASRRTSGSGDEQFF

d_gene: TRBD1
v_gene: TRBV20-1
j_gene: TRBJ1-1
abundance: NA
CDR3nt: TGCAGTGCGCCTGACAGGGGAGAAGCTTTCTTT
CDR3aa: CSAPDRGEAFF

d_gene: TRBD2
v_gene: TRBV4-3
j_gene: TRBJ2-1
abundance: once
CDR3nt: TGCGCCAGCAGCCAAGAAGTGGCGGGAGTACCCTACAATGAGCAGTTCTTC
CDR3aa: CASSQEVAGVPYNEQFF

d_gene: NA
v_gene: TRBV7-9
j_gene: TRBJ2-7
abundance: NA
CDR3nt: TGTGCCAGCAGCTATACAGGGATTACGGGGGCCGAGCAGTACTTC
CDR3aa: CASSYTGITGAEQYF

d_gene: NA
v_gene: TRBV12-5
j_gene: TRBJ2-3
abundance: NA
CDR3nt: TGTGCTAGTGGTTATAGTGGGATAGATACGCAGTATTTT
CDR3aa: CASGYSGIDTQYF

d_gene: NA
v_gene: TRBV18
j_gene: TRBJ1-1
abundance: NA
CDR3nt: TGTGCCAGCTCACCGTTGGGGGGGGACAACACTGAAGCTTTCTTT
CDR3aa: CASSPLGGDNTEAFF

d_gene: NA
v_gene: TRBV12-5
j_gene: TRBJ1-1
abundance: NA
CDR3nt: TGTGCTAGTGGTTCCGCCCTCTCCTCGCGCGGTGAAGCTTTCTTT
CDR3aa: CASGSALSSRGEAFF

d_gene: NA
v_gene: TRBV25-1
j_gene: TRBJ1-6
abundance: NA
CDR3nt: TGTGCCAGCAGTGTCCTGGACAGCGCCGCTTATAATTCACCCCTCCACTTT
CDR3aa: CASSVLDSAAYNSPLHF

d_gene: NA
v_gene: TRBV6-1
j_gene: TRBJ2-7
abundance: NA
CDR3nt: TGTGCCAGCAGTGAGGCCGGGGGTACCTCGCCGCAGTACTTC
CDR3aa: CASSEAGGTSPQYF

d_gene: NA
v_gene: TRBV6-5
j_gene: TRBJ2-3
abundance: once
CDR3nt: TGTGCCATCAGGGCGGGAAATCCCACAGATACGCAGTATTTT
CDR3aa: CAIRAGNPTDTQYF

d_gene: TRBD1
v_gene: TRBV11-3
j_gene: TRBJ2-1
abundance: once
CDR3nt: TGTGCCAGCAGCTTATCGACAGGGGGCTACTCCTACAATGAGCAGTTCTTC
CDR3aa: CASSLSTGGYSYNEQFF

d_gene: TRBD1
v_gene: TRBV27
j_gene: TRBJ1-1
abundance: NA
CDR3nt: TGTGCCAGCAGTTGGGACAGTTCTACCCTAGCTTTCTTT
CDR3aa: CASSWDSSTLAFF

d_gene: NA
v_gene: TRBV29-1
j_gene: TRBJ2-3
abundance: NA
CDR3nt: TGCAGCGTTCAACTACAAATCACAGATACGCAGTATTTT
CDR3aa: CSVQLQITDTQYF

d_gene: NA
v_gene: TRBV6-6
j_gene: TRBJ1-3
abundance: NA
CDR3nt: TGTGCCAGCAGGGCCGGGGAGGGAGGCACCATATATTTT
CDR3aa: CASRAGEGGTIYF

d_gene: TRBD1
v_gene: TRBV10-3
j_gene: TRBJ1-4
abundance: few
CDR3nt: TGTGCCATCAGTGAGCTGGGACAGGGCAACGAAAAACTGTTTTTT
CDR3aa: CAISELGQGNEKLFF

d_gene: NA
v_gene: TRBV5-6
j_gene: TRBJ1-4
abundance: NA
CDR3nt: TGTGCCAGCAGCTTGGTGGCTCATGCAACTAATGAAAAACTGTTTTTT
CDR3aa: CASSLVAHATNEKLFF

d_gene: NA
v_gene: TRBV12-5
j_gene: TRBJ2-5
abundance: NA
CDR3nt: TGTGCTAGTGGTTTGCCCGGACAGTTCGAAGAGACCCAGTACTTC
CDR3aa: CASGLPGQFEETQYF

d_gene: NA
v_gene: TRBV5-5
j_gene: TRBJ1-4
abundance: NA
CDR3nt: TGTGCCAGCAGTCTTCCGGGCGAAAAACTGTTTTTT
CDR3aa: CASSLPGEKLFF

d_gene: NA
v_gene: TRBV2
j_gene: TRBJ1-2
abundance: NA
CDR3nt: TGTGCCAGCAACCTAATCGGGGGCGGGGGCTACACCTTC
CDR3aa: CASNLIGGGGYTF

d_gene: NA
v_gene: TRBV6-1
j_gene: TRBJ1-2
abundance: NA
CDR3nt: TGTGCCAGCATCTATGGGGGGGCAGGGACTAATGGCTACACCTTC
CDR3aa: CASIYGGAGTNGYTF

d_gene: TRBD1
v_gene: TRBV5-6
j_gene: TRBJ2-7
abundance: NA
CDR3nt: TGTGCCAGCAGCTGGATCCGGGACAGGGGTAGGGAGGTAGGCGAGCAGTACTTC
CDR3aa: CASSWIRDRGREVGEQYF

d_gene: NA
v_gene: TRBV14
j_gene: TRBJ1-1
abundance: NA
CDR3nt: TGTGCCAGCAGCCGGACGGGATCTCGGGGCACTGAAGCTTTCTTT
CDR3aa: CASSRTGSRGTEAFF

d_gene: NA
v_gene: TRBV5-1
j_gene: TRBJ2-5
abundance: NA
CDR3nt: TGCGCCAGCAGCTTGAGCCAGGATCAAGAGACCCAGTACTTC
CDR3aa: CASSLSQDQETQYF

d_gene: NA
v_gene: TRBV4-1
j_gene: TRBJ1-5
abundance: few
CDR3nt: TGCGCCAGCAGCCAAGGGCTCCGCCTGGGGTCGGGTCAGCCCCAGCATTTT
CDR3aa: CASSQGLRLGSGQPQHF

d_gene: TRBD1
v_gene: TRBV2
j_gene: TRBJ1-2
abundance: once
CDR3nt: TGTGCCAGCAGTCCCACTGGACAGGGAAGCTATGGCTACACCTTC
CDR3aa: CASSPTGQGSYGYTF

d_gene: NA
v_gene: TRBV6-1
j_gene: TRBJ2-7
abundance: few
CDR3nt: TGTGCCAGCAGTGAAGCGCTTTCCGAGAGGGAGCAGTACTTC
CDR3aa: CASSEALSEREQYF

d_gene: NA
v_gene: TRBV4-3
j_gene: TRBJ1-3
abundance: NA
CDR3nt: TGCGCCAGCAGCCAGGAGTATCCTGGAAACACCATATATTTT
CDR3aa: CASSQEYPGNTIYF